This T cell receptor beta chain was identified in a study of regulatory T cells in long-lasting Graves disease. Documented time point: newly diagnosed GD, antithyroid drugs for less than 3 months. RNA isolated from PBMCs was used to make the TCR library. In building TCR beta libraries, iRepertoire HTBI primers were used together with Arm-PCR of CDR3 regions. MiXCR, applied by TCRdb to the multiplex PCR reads, yields one record per CDR3 protein. The table records around 500,000 distinct CDR3 sequences, roughly 15% of them present only once. This clonotype has only a few counts. The same specimen was also included in a second study, on T cells in Graves' hyperthyroidism and ophthalmopathy. Turning to that study: Before onset, ophthalmopathy was predicted by the model a median roughly 6.8 months earlier.

This TCR was recovered from a woman aged 35-60 years with Graves disease. The sequencing used peripheral blood mononuclear cells (PBMCs), collected at new diagnosis, from a patient treated with antithyroid drugs.

The DNA for the CDR3 is TGCAGCGTTGATGGGTTCGGGGGAGGCTCCTACAATGAGCAGTTCTTC. This sequence encodes CSVDGFGGGSYNEQFF. This chain uses TRBV29-1 with TRBJ2-1, with a possible D match to TRBD2 (6 bases). Germline lookup yields CDR1 SQVTM and CDR2 ANQGSEA. The CDR3 is made up of 16 amino acids. The V end lost 3 bases, the J end lost 0 bases, and 15 bases lay between the germline ends.